These T cell receptor beta chains were read from a single sample in a study of OX40 agonist ivuxolimab in advanced cancers. Repertoires were generated with immunoSEQ multiplex PCR, while TCRdb's copy carries only in-frame clones and drops some. Of 20,000 to 25,000 clones in the sample, around 78% were seen once. The source material was CD4+ or CD8+ T cells sorted from blood, sampled in a trial of the OX40 agonist ivuxolimab. The receptors originated from an adult with an advanced solid tumor such as melanoma, head and neck, liver or kidney cancer. The CDR3 runs from the conserved cysteine through the conserved F or W. Fields, in order: D gene, J gene, clone size, V gene, CDR3 DNA, CDR3 protein. The D gene is left open where the match is weak. Size values are once, few and many counts, or a class for expanded clones, and some rows have none.

>TRBD1|TRBJ1-6|once|TRBV6-5
TGTGCCAGCAGTTACGGGGACAGATTATTACCCCTCCACTTT
CASSYGDRLLPLHF
>NA|TRBJ1-1|NA|TRBV4-1
TGCGCCAGCAGCCAAGGGAGATTTGAAGCTTTCTTT
CASSQGRFEAFF
>NA|TRBJ1-1|NA|TRBV15
TGTGCCACCAGGTCATCCAACGGTAACACTGAAGCTTTCTTT
CATRSSNGNTEAFF
>NA|TRBJ2-7|NA|TRBV4-3
TGCGCCAGCAGCCAAGATCTTGGCTACTACGAGCAGTACTTC
CASSQDLGYYEQYF
>NA|TRBJ1-5|NA|TRBV2
TGTGCCAGCGGTAGTACAGTCAATCAGCCCCAGCATTTT
CASGSTVNQPQHF
>NA|TRBJ2-5|once|TRBV5-4
TGTGCCAGCAGCTTGGGTGCTAGGCCGGAGACCCAGTACTTC
CASSLGARPETQYF
>NA|TRBJ2-5|NA|TRBV5-8
TGTGCCAGCAGCTTGGGACTAGAGGTCAGAGAGACCCAGTACTTC
CASSLGLEVRETQYF
>NA|TRBJ2-7|NA|TRBV11-2
TGTGCCAGCAGCTTAATGGGGGGCGCTGAGCAGTACTTC
CASSLMGGAEQYF
>NA|TRBJ1-4|once|TRBV11-2
TGTGCCAGCAGCGTGCACACTCCCTCTCGGGAAAAACTGTTTTTT
CASSVHTPSREKLFF
>NA|TRBJ2-1|NA|TRBV28
TGTGCCACGAGGGGGGCCCAGATCAATGAGCAGTTCTTC
CATRGAQINEQFF
>NA|TRBJ2-2|once|TRBV5-4
TGTGCCAGCACCCTTCCCGGGGTCTACACCGGGGAGCTGTTTTTT
CASTLPGVYTGELFF
>NA|TRBJ2-1|NA|TRBV13
TGTGCCAGCAGCGCAAGGACAGAGCCATCTTGGAATGAGCAGTTCTTC
CASSARTEPSWNEQFF
>NA|TRBJ2-3|NA|TRBV19
TGTGCCAGTAGTATAGGGCTACCTCGCACAGATACGCAGTATTTT
CASSIGLPRTDTQYF
>NA|TRBJ2-1|NA|TRBV18
TGTGCCAGCTCACCACCGGAAAGGGTTTGGGACAATGAGCAGTTCTTC
CASSPPERVWDNEQFF
>NA|TRBJ2-1|NA|TRBV5-1
TGCGCCAGCAGCTTGACAGGGATACACAATGAGCAGTTCTTC
CASSLTGIHNEQFF
>NA|TRBJ1-5|NA|TRBV6-6
TGTGCCAGCAGTCCATCCCAGGGGTCACAGCCCCAGCATTTT
CASSPSQGSQPQHF
>NA|TRBJ2-4|NA|TRBV7-9
TGTGCCAGCAGCCAGGCGTCTTCCAAAAACATTCAGTACTTC
CASSQASSKNIQYF
>NA|TRBJ2-7|NA|TRBV5-8
TGTGCCAGCAGCTTGGGGGGAGGTACCTACGAGCAGTACTTC
CASSLGGGTYEQYF
>NA|TRBJ2-7|NA|TRBV28
TGTGCCAGCAGTTCCACAGGGTGGGCGCTCGAGCAGTACTTC
CASSSTGWALEQYF
>TRBD1|TRBJ2-5|NA|TRBV4-1
TGCGCCAGCAGCCAAATCGTTGGGACAGCCGAAGAGACCCAGTACTTC
CASSQIVGTAEETQYF
>NA|TRBJ1-4|few|TRBV5-6
TGTGCCAGCAGCTTGGCCACGGGCAGGCAAGGGGAAAAACTGTTTTTT
CASSLATGRQGEKLFF
>TRBD1|TRBJ2-2|NA|TRBV29-1
TGCAGCGTTAGGACAGGGGGCACCGGGGAGCTGTTTTTT
CSVRTGGTGELFF
>TRBD2|TRBJ2-4|few|TRBV14
TGTGCCAGCAGCCTCCTGGTGACAGCGGGGGGACAAAAAAACATTCAGTACTTC
CASSLLVTAGGQKNIQYF
>TRBD1|TRBJ1-1|NA|TRBV19
TGTGCCAGTAGTATGCTTCAGGGGGCGGTCACTGAAGCTTTCTTT
CASSMLQGAVTEAFF
>NA|TRBJ1-1|NA|TRBV4-3
TGCGCCAGCAGCCAAGACGGGGAAACAGGGTACTCTGAAGCTTTCTTT
CASSQDGETGYSEAFF
>NA|TRBJ1-1|NA|TRBV5-1
TGCGCCAGCAGCTTGGACAAAAAGGAGGCTGAAGCTTTCTTT
CASSLDKKEAEAFF
>NA|TRBJ1-5|NA|TRBV28
TGTGCCAGCAGTTCGATGGACAAGCCCAATCAGCCCCAGCATTTT
CASSSMDKPNQPQHF
>TRBD1|TRBJ1-5|NA|TRBV28
TGTGCCAGCAGTTTGCCCGGACAGGGGGGCCGTCAGCCCCAGCATTTT
CASSLPGQGGRQPQHF
>NA|TRBJ2-2|NA|TRBV16
TGTGCCAGCAGCCAATCAGACGGAATCGGGGAGCTGTTTTTT
CASSQSDGIGELFF
>NA|TRBJ1-2|NA|TRBV28
TGTGCCAGCAGCTCAAGGGGACCTAGCTATGGCTACACCTTC
CASSSRGPSYGYTF
>NA|TRBJ1-5|NA|TRBV4-3
TGCGCCAGCAGCCAAGATAGACAGACTTCCTATAGCAATCAGCCCCAGCATTTT
CASSQDRQTSYSNQPQHF
>NA|TRBJ2-4|NA|TRBV29-1
TGCAGCGCGTGGTCCGGGGCCAAAAACATTCAGTACTTC
CSAWSGAKNIQYF
>NA|TRBJ1-3|once|TRBV29-1
TGCAGCGTTGAAGAAGGGGTCAGGAGCTCTGGAAACACCATATATTTT
CSVEEGVRSSGNTIYF
>TRBD1|TRBJ1-6|few|TRBV7-6
TGTGCCAGCAGCTCGACAGGGGGAAATTCACCCCTCCACTTT
CASSSTGGNSPLHF
>TRBD1|TRBJ1-2|NA|TRBV29-1
TGCAGCGTTAGAGGGACAGGGGTTCCCCCCTATGGCTACACCTTC
CSVRGTGVPPYGYTF
>NA|TRBJ2-4|once|TRBV5-6
TGTGCCAGCAGCCTGGGCCGCAAACTAGCCAAAAACATTCAGTACTTC
CASSLGRKLAKNIQYF
>NA|TRBJ1-5|NA|TRBV6-5
TGTGCCAGCAGGGAGTCAGCGGATAGCAATCAGCCCCAGCATTTT
CASRESADSNQPQHF
>NA|TRBJ1-4|NA|TRBV15
TGTGCCACCAGACGGGCGGGAGAAAGTGAAAAACTGTTTTTT
CATRRAGESEKLFF
>NA|TRBJ2-1|NA|TRBV28
TGTGCCAGCAGCCGGGGGTTCAGATCCGATCCCAATGAGCAGTTCTTC
CASSRGFRSDPNEQFF
>TRBD2|TRBJ2-2|NA|TRBV19
TGTGCCAGCAGACTAGCGGGGGGCGAGAGAACCGGGGAGCTGTTTTTT
CASRLAGGERTGELFF
>NA|TRBJ2-1|NA|TRBV6-5
TGTGCCAGCAGTTACTACCTCAGGAGCAATGAGCAGTTCTTC
CASSYYLRSNEQFF
>TRBD1|TRBJ2-1|few|TRBV2
TGTGCCAGCAGGGACAGGCAGATGGACAATGAGCAGTTCTTC
CASRDRQMDNEQFF
>NA|TRBJ1-1|NA|TRBV25-1
TGTGCCAGCAGTGGATTTCCCCAGGGCGTTGAAGCTTTCTTT
CASSGFPQGVEAFF
>NA|TRBJ1-6|NA|TRBV4-1
TGCGCCAGCAGCCAACGAGACCCTCCCGGGAATTCACCCCTCCACTTT
CASSQRDPPGNSPLHF
>NA|TRBJ1-1|few|TRBV10-2
TGCGCCAGCAGGGCCGGAATTAACACTGAAGCTTTCTTT
CASRAGINTEAFF
>TRBD1|TRBJ2-7|NA|TRBV6-5
TGTGCCAGCAGTTACTCGGGGCAGGGGGCCTACGAGCAGTACTTC
CASSYSGQGAYEQYF
>NA|TRBJ2-3|NA|TRBV9
TGTGCCAGCAGCGTGGGGGGCACAGATACGCAGTATTTT
CASSVGGTDTQYF
>NA|TRBJ1-1|once|TRBV6-5
TGTGCCAGCACCTCGACAGACCTGAACACTGAAGCTTTCTTT
CASTSTDLNTEAFF
>TRBD1|TRBJ2-7|NA|TRBV9
TGTGCCAGCAGCGTTACAGGGGGGTATTACGAGCAGTACTTC
CASSVTGGYYEQYF
>NA|TRBJ1-5|NA|TRBV28
TGTGCCAGCAGTCTTACGACGGAGCCGGGGCAGCCCCAGCATTTT
CASSLTTEPGQPQHF
>NA|TRBJ2-3|NA|TRBV6-5
TGTGCCAGCAGTTACGAAGGAGGGGGGGAGAGTACGCAGTATTTT
CASSYEGGGESTQYF
>NA|TRBJ1-1|NA|TRBV5-1
TGCGCCAGCAGCCCCTGGGGCGGGGACACTGAAGCTTTCTTT
CASSPWGGDTEAFF
>NA|TRBJ1-2|NA|TRBV28
TGTGCCAGCAGTGTAACGAAGGACTATGGCTACACCTTC
CASSVTKDYGYTF
>TRBD2|TRBJ2-1|NA|TRBV7-3
TGTGCCAGCAGCCCCGGGACTAGCGGGAATGAGCAGTTCTTC
CASSPGTSGNEQFF